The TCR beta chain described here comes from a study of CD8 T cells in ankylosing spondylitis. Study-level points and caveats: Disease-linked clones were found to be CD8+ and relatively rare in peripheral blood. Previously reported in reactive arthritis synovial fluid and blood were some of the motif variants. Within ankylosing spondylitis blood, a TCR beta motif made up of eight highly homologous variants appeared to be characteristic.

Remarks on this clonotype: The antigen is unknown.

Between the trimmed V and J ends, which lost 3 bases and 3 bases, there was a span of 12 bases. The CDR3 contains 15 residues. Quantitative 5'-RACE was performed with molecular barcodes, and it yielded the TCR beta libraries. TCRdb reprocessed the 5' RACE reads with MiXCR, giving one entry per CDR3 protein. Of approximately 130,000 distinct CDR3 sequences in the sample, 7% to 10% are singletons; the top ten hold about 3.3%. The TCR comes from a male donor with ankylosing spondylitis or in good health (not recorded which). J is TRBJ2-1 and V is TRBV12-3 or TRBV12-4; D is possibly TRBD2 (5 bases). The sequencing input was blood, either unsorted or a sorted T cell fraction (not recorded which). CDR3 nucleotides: TGTGCCAGCAGTTTCCGAGACTACAACTACAATGAGCAGTTCTTC. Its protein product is CASSFRDYNYNEQFF.